This T cell receptor beta chain was profiled in a study of cytomegalovirus exposure and HLA in healthy donors. Study-wide points: Most TCRs appeared rarely, but some public TCRs recurred in many donors.

A note on this clone: The antigen is unknown.

CDR1 and CDR2 (germline): SGDLS, YYNGEE. V shed 3 bases and J shed 5 bases, with 5 bases lying between them. The CDR3 is 12 residues long. The PCR employed 60 Vbeta primers together with 13 Jbeta primers. Using immunoSEQ multiplex PCR, the repertoire was profiled, and TCRdb retains in-frame clones only, with some absent. The table shows some 110,000 clones, with around 68% occurring only once. The specimen sequenced was PBMCs. This chain uses TRBV9 with TRBJ2-2; the D is unclear. The sequence derives from a woman in her forties or fifties in good health and CMV-seropositive. The CDR3 region has the DNA TGTGCCAGCAGCGCAGCGACCGGGGAGCTGTTTTTT. Translation: CASSAATGELFF.